The entry that follows covers one T cell receptor (beta chain) sequence. Its target is not known. Looked up from germline, CDR1 is SNHLY and CDR2 is FYNNEI. The CDR3 loop spans 15 amino acids. With V trimmed by 2 bases and J by 4 bases, 6 bases remained unmatched. The data were obtained in a study of T cells in tuberculosis. Study as a whole: CD1B tetramers identified T cells specific for mycobacterial lipid GMM.

Findings and caveats of the study: A GMM-specific repertoire classifier reached approximately 90% accuracy, AUROC 0.90.

This table comes from immunoSEQ multiplex PCR, and its TCRdb copy is limited to in-frame clones, with some not included. The repertoire consists of about 36,000 clones, with nearly 95% occurring once and the leading ten covering roughly 7%. The rearrangement uses TRBV2 and TRBJ2-5, with 8 nucleotides matching TRBD2. The clonotype originates from a donor aged 5 to 30 with latent tuberculosis or without tuberculosis infection. The sample comprised PBMCs. The CDR3 region is CASSEIPGGGETQYF. The CDR3, as DNA: TGTGCCAGCAGTGAAATTCCGGGGGGGGGAGAGACCCAGTACTTC.